The 11 T cell receptor beta chains below come from one sample, sequenced in a study of blood T cell repertoires in COVID-19. Using immunoSEQ multiplex PCR, the repertoire was profiled, and TCRdb retains in-frame clones only, with some absent. The sample has about 99,000 clones, roughly 78% seen once. The sample was peripheral blood. These receptors originate from a woman aged 80 or older with active or convalescent COVID-19.

The rearrangement joins TRBV20-1 to TRBJ1-2; D perhaps matches TRBD1 (5 bases). This CDR3 contains 11 residues. Germline V gene data show CDR1 as DFQATT and CDR2 as SNEGSKA (reference sequence). The germline V and J ends were trimmed by 3 bases and 6 bases, with 8 bases remaining between them. This CDR3 reads CSASAGNGYTF. The CDR3 DNA reads as TGCAGTGCTAGCGCAGGGAATGGCTACACCTTC.

V is TRBV7-2 and J is TRBJ2-5; a weak D match, TRBD2 (6 bases). Germline lookup yields CDR1 SGHTA and CDR2 FQGNSA. The CDR3 runs to 15 residues. Deletions cut 5 bases from V and 5 bases from J, with 18 bases between. The CDR3: CASSLDHGGWETQYF. The CDR3 coding sequence is TGTGCCAGCAGCCTAGATCACGGGGGTTGGGAGACCCAGTACTTC.

The chain combines TRBV19 with TRBJ2-3, with 8 bases lining up with TRBD1. The germline gives CDR1 LNHDA, CDR2 SQIVND (reference sequence). CDR3 length equals 12 residues. J lost 4 bases, V lost 9 bases, and 3 bases had no gene match. In nucleotides, the CDR3 is TGTGCCAGCGGACAGGGCCCAGATACGCAGTATTTT. The encoded protein is CASGQGPDTQYF.

The rearrangement links TRBV7-2 to TRBJ1-5, with 9 bases aligning to TRBD1. The CDR3 contains 19 residues. Germline V gene sequence: CDR1 SGHTA, CDR2 FQGNSA. The junction had 11 bases not matched to a gene; V was cut back by 2 bases and J by 0 bases. The CDR3 spells CASSLTMSGQGSSNQPQHF. The DNA for the CDR3 is TGTGCCAGCAGCTTAACAATGTCGGGACAGGGAAGTAGCAATCAGCCCCAGCATTTT.

The gene calls are TRBV9 and TRBJ2-5; TRBD2 aligns across 14 bases. After removal of 3 bases from V and 5 bases from J, the junction contained 9 bases not matched to a gene. Looked up from germline, CDR1 is SGDLS and CDR2 is YYNGEE. CDR3 length equals 17 residues. This chain's CDR3 is CASSAKGLAGVRETQYF. The DNA of the CDR3 is TGTGCCAGCAGCGCGAAGGGACTAGCGGGAGTAAGGGAGACCCAGTACTTC.

V gene TRBV18 combines with J gene TRBJ2-5; a weak D match, TRBD1 (5 bases). V lost 3 bases and J 5 bases, leaving 13 bases between the germline ends. The length of the CDR3 is 14 residues. The germline V gene encodes CDR1 KGHSH and CDR2 LQKENI. Written as DNA, the CDR3 is TGTGCCAGCTCACCCCTCGACAGTATTGAGACCCAGTACTTC. Translated: CASSPLDSIETQYF.

The rearrangement joins TRBV18 to TRBJ2-1; 8 bases are a match to TRBD2. V was pared by 3 bases and J by 8 bases, with 9 bases of the junction left unmatched. The germline V gene has CDR1 KGHSH and CDR2 LQKENI. The CDR3 runs to 15 residues. The DNA of the CDR3 is TGTGCCAGCTCACCCCCCGGGGGGGCGGCGGATGAGCAGTTCTTC. It translates to CASSPPGGAADEQFF.

The gene calls are TRBV6-1 and TRBJ1-2, with TRBD1 matching over 7 bases. V shed 4 bases and J 5 bases; nucleotides not matched to a gene: 13. The CDR3 length is 16 residues. The germline V gene encodes CDR1 MNHNS and CDR2 SASEGT. The CDR3 sequence: CASSAQGQSSLYGYTF. The CDR3 region has the DNA TGTGCCAGCAGTGCCCAGGGACAGTCTTCTCTATATGGCTACACCTTC.

The chain employs TRBV29-1 and TRBJ2-3; 7 bases are shared with TRBD2. The CDR3 sequence is 14 residues long. The J segment lost 2 bases and the V segment lost 3 bases, leaving 5 bases of the junction unmatched. CDR1 SQVTM and CDR2 ANQGSEA come from the germline V gene. The CDR3 region has the DNA TGCAGCGTTGACTCAGGGACTATCACAGATACGCAGTATTTT. Encoded protein: CSVDSGTITDTQYF.

The chain carries TRBV7-3 and TRBJ2-1; a possible D gene is TRBD1 (6 bases). The CDR3 loop spans 18 amino acids. CDR1 is SGHTA, CDR2 FQGTGA, per germline. Trimming took 5 bases from V and 0 from J, leaving 20 bases between them. In nucleotides, the CDR3 is TGTGCCAGCAGCCCCATTCGAACAGGGACGAGCTCCTACAATGAGCAGTTCTTC. This gives the protein CASSPIRTGTSSYNEQFF. The full variable domain, with the rest looked up from reference TRBV7-3 and TRBJ2-1, is GAGVSQTPSNKVTEKGKYVELRCDPISGHTALYWYRQSLGQGPEFLIYFQGTGAADDSGLPNDRFFAVRPEGSVSTLKIQRTERGDSAVYLCASSPIRTGTSSYNEQFFGPGTRLTVL.

The genes are TRBV5-1 and TRBJ1-1; 7 bases line up with TRBD1. The length of the CDR3 is 15 residues. The junction had 13 bases not matched to a gene; V was cut back by 6 bases and J by 5 bases. Germline CDR1 and CDR2: SGHRS and YFSETQ. The CDR3 protein is CASTFGQARATEAFF. CDR3 nucleotides: TGCGCCAGCACCTTCGGACAGGCCCGGGCGACTGAAGCTTTCTTT.